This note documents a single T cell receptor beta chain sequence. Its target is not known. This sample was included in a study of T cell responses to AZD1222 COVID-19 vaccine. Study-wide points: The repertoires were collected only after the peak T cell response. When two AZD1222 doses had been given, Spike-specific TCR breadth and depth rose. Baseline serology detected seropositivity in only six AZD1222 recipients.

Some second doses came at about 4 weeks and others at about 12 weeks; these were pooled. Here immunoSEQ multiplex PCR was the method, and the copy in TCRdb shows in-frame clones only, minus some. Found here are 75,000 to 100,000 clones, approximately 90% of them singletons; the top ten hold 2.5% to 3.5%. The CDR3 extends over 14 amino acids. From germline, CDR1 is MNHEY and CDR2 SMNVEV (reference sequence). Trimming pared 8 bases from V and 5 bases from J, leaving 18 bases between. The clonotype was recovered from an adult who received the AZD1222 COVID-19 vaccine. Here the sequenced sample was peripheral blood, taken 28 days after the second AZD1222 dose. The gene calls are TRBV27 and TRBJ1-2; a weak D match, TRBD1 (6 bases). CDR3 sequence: CASGPQGRWYGYTF. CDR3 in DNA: TGTGCCAGCGGGCCACAGGGCAGGTGGTATGGCTACACCTTC.